The clone carrying this T cell receptor (beta chain) is labeled as medium-sized. The sample is drawn from a study of immune characterization of retroperitoneal liposarcoma. TCRdb re-analysed the PCR reads in MiXCR, keeping a single row per CDR3 protein. The sample lists some 2,900 distinct CDR3 sequences, approximately 48% occurring once. The sequencing input was tumor tissue. The TCR comes from a male donor with retroperitoneal liposarcoma.

CDR3 sequence reads: CASSVGLAESVTDTQYF. The CDR3 region has the DNA TGTGCCAGCAGCGTAGGACTAGCGGAGTCGGTCACAGATACGCAGTATTTT. The J gene is TRBJ2-3, the V gene TRBV7-9, with 10 bases matching TRBD2. Germline V CDR1 and CDR2: SEHNR, FQNEAQ (reference sequence). The junction had 10 bases not matched to a gene; V was cut back by 5 bases and J by 2 bases. CDR3 length equals 17 residues.